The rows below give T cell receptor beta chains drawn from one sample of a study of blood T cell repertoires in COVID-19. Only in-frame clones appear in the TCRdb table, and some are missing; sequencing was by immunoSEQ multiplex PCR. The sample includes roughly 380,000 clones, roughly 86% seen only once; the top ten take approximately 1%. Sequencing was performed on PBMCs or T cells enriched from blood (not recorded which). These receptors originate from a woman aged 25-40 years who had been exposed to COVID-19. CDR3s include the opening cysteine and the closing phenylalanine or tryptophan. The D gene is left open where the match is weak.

CATSRGGRDRGRYEQYF | TGTGCCACCAGCAGAGGCGGCCGGGACAGGGGGAGGTACGAGCAGTACTTC | TRBV15 | 17 | TRBJ2-7 | TRBD1
CASSLDSASGGGHNEQFF | TGTGCCAGCAGCTTAGATTCGGCTAGCGGGGGGGGCCACAATGAGCAGTTCTTC | TRBV11-2 | 18 | TRBJ2-1 | TRBD2
CASNRPMISYEQYF | TGTGCCAGTAACAGGCCAATGATCTCCTACGAGCAGTACTTC | TRBV28 | 14 | TRBJ2-7 | NA
CASSVRGGTPSYEQYF | TGTGCCAGCAGCGTAAGGGGAGGGACTCCGTCCTACGAGCAGTACTTC | TRBV9 | 16 | TRBJ2-7 | TRBD2
CASKGRNTDTQYF | TGTGCCAGTAAAGGCAGGAACACAGATACGCAGTATTTT | TRBV19 | 13 | TRBJ2-3 | NA
CASSPDRGYEQYF | TGTGCCAGCAGCCCGGACAGGGGCTACGAGCAGTACTTC | TRBV3-1/TRBV3-2 | 13 | TRBJ2-7 | TRBD1
CASSLMIGLAGGSEQFF | TGTGCCAGCAGTTTAATGATCGGACTAGCGGGAGGAAGTGAGCAGTTCTTC | TRBV28 | 17 | TRBJ2-1 | TRBD2
CASRFTSRGTQYF | TGTGCCAGTAGATTCACTTCTCGGGGTACGCAGTATTTT | TRBV19 | 13 | TRBJ2-3 | NA
CASSLDSGSYEQYF | TGTGCCAGCAGTCTCGACAGTGGCTCCTACGAGCAGTACTTC | TRBV5-4 | 14 | TRBJ2-7 | NA
CASREAGELFF | TGTGCCAGCAGGGAGGCCGGGGAGCTGTTTTTT | TRBV12-3/TRBV12-4 | 11 | TRBJ2-2 | NA